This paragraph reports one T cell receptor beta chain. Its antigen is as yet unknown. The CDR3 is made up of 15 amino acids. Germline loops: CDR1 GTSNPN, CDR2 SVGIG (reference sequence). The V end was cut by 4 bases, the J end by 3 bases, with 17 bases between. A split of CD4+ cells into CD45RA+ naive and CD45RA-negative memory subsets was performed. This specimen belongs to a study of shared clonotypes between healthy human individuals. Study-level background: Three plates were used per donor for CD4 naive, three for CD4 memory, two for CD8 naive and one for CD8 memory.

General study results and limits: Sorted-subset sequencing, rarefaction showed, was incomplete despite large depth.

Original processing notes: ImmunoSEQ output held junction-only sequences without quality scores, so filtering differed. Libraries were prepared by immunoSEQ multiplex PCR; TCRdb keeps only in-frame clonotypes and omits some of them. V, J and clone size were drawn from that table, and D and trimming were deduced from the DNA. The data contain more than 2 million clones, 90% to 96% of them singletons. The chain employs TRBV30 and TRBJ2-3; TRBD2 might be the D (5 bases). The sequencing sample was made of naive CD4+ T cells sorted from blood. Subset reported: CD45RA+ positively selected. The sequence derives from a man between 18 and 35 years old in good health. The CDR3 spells CAWNPGSVRTDTQYF. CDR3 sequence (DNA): TGTGCCTGGAATCCGGGAAGTGTTAGGACAGATACGCAGTATTTT.